Listed here are 16 T cell receptor beta chains from one sample, sequenced in a study of blood T cell repertoires in COVID-19. The assay was immunoSEQ multiplex PCR, and TCRdb's table has in-frame clones only and misses some. The data contain 95,000 to 150,000 clones, more than 60% of them singletons. The sequenced material came from peripheral blood. The receptors shown here come from a woman in her 70s with acute or convalescent COVID-19.

The chain uses TRBV30 and TRBJ1-5; the D is unclear. Germline-derived CDR1 and CDR2 are GTSNPN and SVGIG (reference sequence). V shed 2 bases and J shed 3 bases, with 8 bases lying between them. The CDR3 is 13 amino acids. CDR3 bases: TGTGCCTGGAGTACGGGGTTCAATCAGCCCCAGCATTTT. Translation: CAWSTGFNQPQHF.

This clone came up a few times. The rearrangement uses TRBV5-4 and TRBJ2-2; the D gene is possibly TRBD2 (5 bases). Looked up from germline, CDR1 is SGHNT and CDR2 is YYREEE (reference sequence). The CDR3 is made up of 14 amino acids. Trimming removed 0 bases at V and 5 bases at J, with 8 bases between. CDR3 amino acids: CASSLAGFTGELFF. CDR3 nucleotide sequence: TGTGCCAGCAGCTTGGCGGGATTTACCGGGGAGCTGTTTTTT. Variable domain in full (rest from reference TRBV5-4 and TRBJ2-2): ETGVTQSPTHLIKTRGQQVTLRCSSQSGHNTVSWYQQALGQGPQFIFQYYREEENGRGNFPPRFSGLQFPNYSSELNVNALELDDSALYLCASSLAGFTGELFFGEGSRLTVL.

This chain links TRBV2 with TRBJ2-7; D gene ambiguous. V lost 2 bases to trimming and J lost 0 bases, with 11 bases between them. This CDR3 is 15 amino acids long. Per the germline V gene, CDR1 is SNHLY and CDR2 is FYNNEI. The CDR3 DNA is TGTGCCAGCAGTGAATGGAATAGGAGCTCCTACGAGCAGTACTTC. Translated, it gives CASSEWNRSSYEQYF.

This clone has just a few counts. V gene TRBV2 combines with J gene TRBJ2-3, with 8 positions matching TRBD1. This CDR3 comprises 15 residues. The trim removed 5 bases at V and 0 bases at J, leaving 4 bases unmatched. Germline-derived CDR1 and CDR2 are SNHLY and FYNNEI. The CDR3: CASSLDRASTDTQYF. CDR3 in DNA: TGTGCCAGCAGTTTGGACAGGGCTAGCACAGATACGCAGTATTTT.

This chain uses TRBV19 with TRBJ2-2; perhaps TRBD1 as D (6 bases). The CDR3 spans 15 residues. The germline V gene has CDR1 LNHDA and CDR2 SQIVND (reference sequence). Trimming removed 3 bases at V and 0 bases at J, with 8 bases between. CDR3 sequence reads: CASSMAGANTGELFF. The CDR3 nucleotides read TGTGCCAGTAGTATGGCAGGGGCGAACACCGGGGAGCTGTTTTTT.

This chain uses TRBV27 with TRBJ1-5; D is unclear. The CDR3 sequence is 15 residues long. The ends were cut back, 7 bases at V and 4 bases at J, with 17 bases in the middle. The germline V gene encodes CDR1 MNHEY and CDR2 SMNVEV (reference sequence). CDR3 amino acids: CASKRGQELNQPQHF. CDR3 nucleotide sequence: TGTGCCAGCAAGCGCGGGCAGGAACTAAATCAGCCCCAGCATTTT.

The sample holds many counts of this clone. The chain couples TRBV19 to TRBJ2-5; weak D call: TRBD1 (6 bases). Trimming cost V 5 bases and J 2 bases, with 6 bases left between them. The germline CDR1 and CDR2 sequences are LNHDA and SQIVND (reference sequence). This CDR3 comprises 12 residues. This CDR3 reads CASSGQQETQYF. The CDR3 nucleotides read TGTGCCAGTAGTGGACAGCAAGAGACCCAGTACTTC.

This chain links TRBV5-1 with TRBJ1-6, with 11 bases aligning to TRBD1. V lost 0 bases to trimming and J lost 7 bases; unmatched junction nucleotides: 3. CDR1 is SGHRS, CDR2 YFSETQ, per germline. The CDR3 totals 16 residues. The CDR3 coding sequence is TGCGCCAGCAGCTTGGGGACAGGGGGCGCGAATTCACCCCTCCACTTT. It specifies CASSLGTGGANSPLHF.

This clone has just a few counts. The chain is built from TRBV10-3 and TRBJ1-2, with D possibly matching TRBD1 (5 bases). The CDR3 loop spans 12 amino acids. Trimming left V 7 bases short and J 8 bases short, with 14 bases between. CDR1 is ENHRY, CDR2 SYGVKD, per germline. The CDR3 DNA sequence: TGTGCCATCACGGGCAGGGAGGGAGGCTACACCTTC. Its protein product is CAITGREGGYTF.

This clone has only a few counts. V gene TRBV3-1 (or the pseudogene TRBV3-2) combines with J gene TRBJ2-7; TRBD1 aligns across 7 bases. The CDR3 has 12 residues. With 4 bases clipped from V and 6 bases from J, the junction kept 3 bases outside the gene matches. From germline, CDR1 is LGHDT and CDR2 YNNKEL (reference sequence). For the CDR3, the DNA is TGTGCCAGCAGCCGACAGGGTGTCGAGCAGTACTTC. The encoded protein is CASSRQGVEQYF.

This chain links TRBV30 with TRBJ2-3; 8 bases align to TRBD1. This CDR3 is 13 amino acids long. CDR1 is GTSNPN, CDR2 SVGIG, per germline (reference sequence). V dropped 2 bases and J dropped 4; count of bases not matched to a gene: 2. CDR3 DNA sequence: TGTGCCTGGAGTCAACAGGGGGCAGATACGCAGTATTTT. Translation gives CAWSQQGADTQYF.

The chain couples TRBV29-1 to TRBJ1-2, with TRBD1 identical over 7 bases. V lost 7 bases to trimming and J lost 4 bases; unmatched junction nucleotides: 6. Germline CDR1 and CDR2: SQVTM and ANQGSEA. The CDR3 covers 12 residues. The CDR3 sequence is CSAADRIYGYTF. The CDR3 DNA reads as TGCAGCGCCGCGGACAGGATCTATGGCTACACCTTC.

The J gene is TRBJ2-7, the V gene TRBV6-5, with 9 bases lining up with TRBD1. The CDR3 is 13 residues long. Germline CDR1 and CDR2: MNHEY and SVGAGI. V dropped 6 bases and J dropped 3; count of bases not matched to a gene: 3. Written as DNA, the CDR3 is TGTGCCAGCAGCCGGGGACAGGGCTACGAGCAGTACTTC. It encodes CASSRGQGYEQYF.

V is TRBV4-1 and J is TRBJ1-4; 7 bases line up with TRBD1. The CDR3 covers 16 residues. The V gene end was trimmed by 0 bases and the J gene end by 11 bases; junction bases not matched to a gene: 12. Germline V gene data show CDR1 as MGHRA and CDR2 as YSYEKL. CDR3 loop: CASSQDPRDSSNKLFF. In nucleotides, the CDR3 is TGCGCCAGCAGCCAAGACCCCCGGGACAGCTCCAACAAACTGTTTTTT.

This clone appeared a few times. This chain uses TRBV2 with TRBJ2-7; possibly TRBD2 for D (5 bases). V was pared by 6 bases and J by 5 bases, with 14 bases between. In germline, CDR1 is SNHLY, CDR2 FYNNEI. This CDR3 is 13 amino acids long. CDR3 bases: TGTGCCAGCAGGGTTCTAGCTCCCCACGAGCAGTACTTC. Amino acid sequence: CASRVLAPHEQYF.

This clone was detected only a few times. The chain links TRBV6-5 to TRBJ2-1; the D gene is possibly TRBD2 (6 bases). Germline V gives CDR1 MNHEY, CDR2 SVGAGI. V was pared by 3 bases and J by 4 bases, with 13 bases between. The CDR3 contains 15 residues. This CDR3 reads CASSYVGGSYNEQFF. CDR3 sequence (DNA): TGTGCCAGCAGTTATGTGGGGGGTTCTTACAATGAGCAGTTCTTC.